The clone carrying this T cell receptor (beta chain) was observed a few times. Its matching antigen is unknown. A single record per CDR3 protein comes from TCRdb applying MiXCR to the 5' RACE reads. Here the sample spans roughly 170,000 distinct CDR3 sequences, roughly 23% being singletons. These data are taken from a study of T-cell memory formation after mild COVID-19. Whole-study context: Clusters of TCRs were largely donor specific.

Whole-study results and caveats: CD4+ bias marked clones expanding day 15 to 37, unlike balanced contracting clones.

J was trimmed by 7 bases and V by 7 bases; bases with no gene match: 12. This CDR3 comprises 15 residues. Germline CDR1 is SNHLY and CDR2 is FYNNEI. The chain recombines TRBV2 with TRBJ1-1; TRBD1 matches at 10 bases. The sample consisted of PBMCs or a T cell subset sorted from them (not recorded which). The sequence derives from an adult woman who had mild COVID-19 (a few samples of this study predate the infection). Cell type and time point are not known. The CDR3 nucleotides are TGTGCCAGCACCAAACCTGGGACAGGGGCCTTTGAAGCTTTCTTT. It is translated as CASTKPGTGAFEAFF. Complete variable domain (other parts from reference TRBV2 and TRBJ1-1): EPEVTQTPSHQVTQMGQEVILRCVPISNHLYFYWYRQILGQKVEFLVSFYNNEISEKSEIFDDQFSVERPDGSNFTLKIRSTKLEDSAMYFCASTKPGTGAFEAFFGQGTRLTVV.